Listed here are 2 T cell receptor beta chains from one sample, sequenced in a study of T cell changes during pregnancy in multiple sclerosis. The protocol was immunoSEQ multiplex PCR, while the TCRdb copy is restricted to in-frame clones and leaves out a portion. The table shows 39,000 or so clones, with 92% occurring only once. Specimen: CD8+ T cells from peripheral blood mononuclear cells, collected before pregnancy. All receptors come from a female donor with multiple sclerosis, enrolled in a pregnancy study.

V usage is TRBV9 and J usage is TRBJ1-2; D may be TRBD1 (6 bases). Trimming shortened V by 4 bases and J by 0 bases, and 16 bases separated the two germline ends. Germline lookup yields CDR1 SGDLS and CDR2 YYNGEE. The length of the CDR3 is 16 residues. The CDR3 DNA reads as TGTGCCAGCAGCCCCAGGGGAGGGTGGGCTAACTATGGCTACACCTTC. As protein: CASSPRGGWANYGYTF.

Written as DNA, the CDR3 is TGTGCCAGCAGCCTAGTTACGTATGAGCAGTTCTTC. Amino acid sequence: CASSLVTYEQFF. The chain couples TRBV14 to TRBJ2-1, with D uncertain. Trimming cost V 4 bases and J 8 bases, with 9 bases left between them. The length of the CDR3 is 12 residues. The germline V gene has CDR1 SGHDN and CDR2 FVKESK. Full variable domain (outside the CDR3, taken from reference TRBV14 and TRBJ2-1): EAGVTQFPSHSVIEKGQTVTLRCDPISGHDNLYWYRRVMGKEIKFLLHFVKESKQDESGMPNNRFLAERTGGTYSTLKVQPAELEDSGVYFCASSLVTYEQFFGPGTRLTVL.